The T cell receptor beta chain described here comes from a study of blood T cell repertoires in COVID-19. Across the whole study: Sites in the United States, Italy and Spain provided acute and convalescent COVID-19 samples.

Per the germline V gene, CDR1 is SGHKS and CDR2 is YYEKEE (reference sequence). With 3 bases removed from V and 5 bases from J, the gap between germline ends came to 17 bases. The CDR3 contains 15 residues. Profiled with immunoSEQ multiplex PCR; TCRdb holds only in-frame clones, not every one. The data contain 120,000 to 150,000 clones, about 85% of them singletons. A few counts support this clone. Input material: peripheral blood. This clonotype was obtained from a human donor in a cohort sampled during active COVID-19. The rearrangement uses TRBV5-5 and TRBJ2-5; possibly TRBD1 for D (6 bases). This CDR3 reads CASSSQIQGGETQYF. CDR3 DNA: TGTGCCAGCAGCTCACAAATACAGGGCGGGGAGACCCAGTACTTC.